This TCR beta chain was documented in a study of CD8 T cells in Susac syndrome. The authors carried out high-throughput sequencing of TCR beta. They applied it to CD8+ and CD4+ T cells obtained from blood. Germline lookup yields CDR1 SGHTA and CDR2 FQGTGA. The length of the CDR3 is 13 residues. The ends were cut back, 1 base at V and 6 bases at J, with 10 bases in the middle. RNA was extracted with the RNeasy kit, and a quantity of about 0.45 to 1 ug was reverse transcribed using random hexamers. Across 54 Vbeta and 13 Jbeta, immunoSEQ multiplex PCR amplified TCR beta CDR3. TCRdb independently ran MiXCR on the immunoSEQ multiplex PCR reads; one entry per CDR3 protein. The sample gives hundreds of thousands of distinct CDR3 sequences, roughly 85% of which show up once; approximately 0.11% is in the top ten.

The chain carries TRBV7-3 and TRBJ2-7, with a possible D match to TRBD1 (6 bases). This TCR was recovered from a human donor with multiple sclerosis. The sample consisted of CD8+ T cells from PBMCs. The CDR3 DNA sequence: TGTGCCAGCAGCTTAAAGCAAGGGGGCGAGCAGTACTTC. Translated, it gives CASSLKQGGEQYF.